This T cell receptor beta chain comes out of a study of tissue T cells after allogeneic stem cell transplantation. The study, taken as a whole, reports: Only a limited share of tissue TCRs appeared in blood or spleen. Within patients, tissue anatomy strongly shaped TCR repertoire composition.

Sequencing was performed with immunoSEQ multiplex PCR; in TCRdb, only in-frame clones are kept and a portion is missing. The sample lists about 17,000 clones; under 80% were seen once. Of note for this clone: Its matching antigen is unknown. Gene and germline names: mouse. Read coverage stops 1 residue before the CDR3 terminus; the germline J gene supplies the remainder.

J was trimmed by 6 bases and V by 3 bases; bases with no gene match: 8. The germline gives CDR1 GKSSPN, CDR2 SITVG. CDR3 length: 14 amino acids. The V and J genes are TRBV31 and TRBJ2-7, with TRBD2 matching 10 bases. This sequence was found in a female BALB/c mouse in good health. The strain's MHC haplotype is H2-d. Sequenced: spleen. The covered CDR3 bases are TGTGCCTGGAGGGAACAAGACTGGGGGGTTGAACAGTAC. Translating it yields CAWREQDWGVEQY. From start to end, the CDR3 is CAWREQDWGVEQYF.